Below are 17 T cell receptor beta chains sequenced from a single sample in a study of blood T cells in healthy people across ages. Combining a sample-barcoded 5' primer with a J-beta primer mix, a second PCR ran for about 7 to 12 cycles. TCRdb re-called the 5' RACE reads with MiXCR, one entry per CDR3 protein. This table holds around 500,000 distinct CDR3 sequences, about 29% found once. The same sample was also studied in work on T cells of mothers and their children.

The source material was blood. Every receptor here comes from a boy younger than 10 in good health.

This clonotype was seen only a few times. The genes are TRBV7-9 and TRBJ2-7, with D possibly TRBD2 on 6 matching bases. The CDR3 is 14 amino acids. Germline assignment: CDR1 SEHNR and CDR2 FQNEAQ (reference sequence). V lost 4 bases and J 2 bases, leaving 12 bases between the germline ends. The CDR3 region has the DNA TGTGCCAGCAGCTCGTACCGGGAGACCTACGAGCAGTACTTC. It yields the protein CASSSYRETYEQYF.

This sequence joins TRBV7-9 and TRBJ2-7; unclear D gene. The CDR3 runs to 15 residues. Per germline, CDR1 SEHNR and CDR2 FQNEAQ (reference sequence). Deletions cut 4 bases from V and 3 bases from J, with 16 bases between. The CDR3 sequence is CASSSPVGQSYEQYF. Here the CDR3 DNA reads TGTGCCAGCAGCTCGCCGGTTGGGCAGAGCTACGAGCAGTACTTC.

The chain links TRBV6-1 to TRBJ2-1; D could derive from TRBD1 or TRBD2 (5 bases each). Germline-derived CDR1 and CDR2 are MNHNS and SASEGT. The V end lost 5 bases, the J end lost 7 bases, and 15 bases lay between the germline ends. This CDR3 is built from 14 residues. The chain's CDR3 is CASSPQGESNEQFF. The CDR3 DNA reads TGTGCCAGCAGTCCCCAGGGAGAGAGTAATGAGCAGTTCTTC.

The chain employs TRBV12-3 or TRBV12-4 and TRBJ1-4, with TRBD1 identical over 7 bases. Trimming removed 5 bases from V and 10 bases from J; junction bases left unmatched: 16. This CDR3 has 16 amino acids. In nucleotides, the CDR3 is TGTGCCAGCAGTCCAACCACCGGGACAGAATCGGGAAAACTGTTTTTT. As protein: CASSPTTGTESGKLFF.

Of note for this clonotype: At one boundary the junction diverges from the germline segment, which might be a read error. The chain employs TRBV5-1 and TRBJ2-7; D unclear. The J call may not be correct, given that the DNA end is closer to TRBJ2-1. This CDR3 contains 13 residues. Germline V CDR1 and CDR2: SGHRS, YFSETQ. CDR3 in amino acids: CANSLLDPNEQFF. For the CDR3, the DNA is TGCGCCAACAGCCTCTTAGATCCCAATGAGCAGTTCTTC.

The table lists this clonotype with many counts. V is TRBV9 and J is TRBJ1-4; no firm D call. The CDR3 is made up of 15 amino acids. Trimming left V 3 bases short and J 8 bases short, with 17 bases between. Germline V gives CDR1 SGDLS, CDR2 YYNGEE. The CDR3 DNA follows: TGTGCCAGCAGCGCTGCAGTCGGTCCAAACGAAAAACTGTTTTTT. Encoded protein: CASSAAVGPNEKLFF.

The V and J genes are TRBV14 and TRBJ2-7, with D hard to call. The J call may not be correct, given that the DNA end is closer to TRBJ2-5. The CDR3 has 15 amino acids. Looked up from germline, CDR1 is SGHDN and CDR2 is FVKESK. The CDR3 DNA follows: TGTGCCAGCAGCCAAGATACGCGGCTCTGGGAGACCCAGTACTTC. Its protein product is CASSQDTRLWETQYF.

This clonotype has only one observation. The V and J genes are TRBV3-1 and TRBJ1-3; D uncertain. Germline V gene sequence: CDR1 LGHDT, CDR2 YNNKEL (reference sequence). This CDR3 has 18 residues. Trimming took off 1 base at V and 3 bases at J, with 19 bases between the two ends. The CDR3 bases are TGTGCCAGCAGCCAAGGGCTCGGATGGGAAGGAAGTGGAAACACCATATATTTT. Its translation: CASSQGLGWEGSGNTIYF.

This clonotype occurred a few times. The rearrangement uses TRBV20-1 and TRBJ2-5; D is undetermined. CDR3 size: 12 residues. Trimming left V 7 bases short and J 4 bases short, with 13 bases between. Germline V gene lookup returns CDR1 DFQATT and CDR2 SNEGSKA (reference sequence). Here the CDR3 reads CSGRAGIETQYF. The CDR3 nucleotides read TGCAGTGGGAGAGCTGGGATAGAGACCCAGTACTTC.

The rearrangement joins TRBV4-2 to TRBJ2-3, with 7 nucleotides matching TRBD2. The trim removed 1 base at V and 6 bases at J, leaving 4 bases unmatched. Germline V lookup: CDR1 LGHNA, CDR2 YNFKEQ. There are 14 residues in the CDR3. In nucleotides, the CDR3 is TGTGCCAGCAGCCAAGCTAGCGGTTGGGATACGCAGTATTTT. Protein product: CASSQASGWDTQYF.

V gene TRBV7-9 combines with J gene TRBJ2-5; D gene ambiguous. Germline V gene data show CDR1 as SEHNR and CDR2 as FQNEAQ (reference sequence). This CDR3 comprises 13 residues. V lost 4 bases, J lost 4 bases, and 10 bases lay in between. The CDR3 spells CASSYASSETQYF. CDR3 DNA sequence: TGTGCCAGCAGCTACGCATCATCAGAGACCCAGTACTTC.

The V call is TRBV6-2 or TRBV6-3, the J call TRBJ2-7; 9 bases align to TRBD1. V shed 1 base, J shed 5 bases, and the junction held 6 bases outside the gene matches. CDR1 MNHEY and CDR2 SVGEGT come from the germline V gene. This CDR3 contains 15 residues. As DNA, the CDR3 is TGTGCCAGCAGTTACTTTGGGACAGGGAACGACGAGCAGTACTTC. It specifies CASSYFGTGNDEQYF.

This clonotype was observed many times. The chain employs TRBV20-1 and TRBJ2-1; the match to TRBD2 covers 9 bases. Germline CDR1 is DFQATT and CDR2 is SNEGSKA (reference sequence). V shed 0 bases and J 4 bases; nucleotides not matched to a gene: 4. The CDR3 extends over 15 amino acids. CDR3 region: CSAREAGGPYNEQFF. The CDR3 DNA reads TGCAGTGCTAGAGAGGCGGGAGGGCCTTACAATGAGCAGTTCTTC.

Regarding this clonotype: The junction does not match germline at one end; this may be a read error. The chain is built from TRBV6-6 and TRBJ2-3; the match to TRBD2 covers 12 bases. CDR3 length: 16 residues. Germline CDR1 MNHNY, CDR2 SVGAGI (reference sequence). The CDR3 reads CASSYGGLAGNETQYF. CDR3 nucleotides: TGTGCCAGCAGTTACGGCGGACTAGCGGGGAATGAGACCCAGTACTTT.

The table lists this clonotype with a few counts. The rearrangement joins TRBV5-1 to TRBJ2-7; TRBD1 is a possible D gene (6 bases). Germline V gene sequence: CDR1 SGHRS, CDR2 YFSETQ. There are 19 residues in the CDR3. Between the trimmed V and J ends, which lost 4 bases and 2 bases, there was a span of 28 bases. CDR3 sequence reads: CASSLTRLNTGHLTYEQYF. CDR3 in DNA: TGCGCCAGCAGCCTTACGAGATTAAACACGGGACACCTAACCTACGAGCAGTACTTC.

This clonotype was seen more than once but under ten times. The chain employs TRBV5-1 and TRBJ2-5; 9 nucleotides match TRBD2. This CDR3 spans 17 amino acids. CDR1 and CDR2 from the germline V gene are SGHRS and YFSETQ. Trimming cost V 0 bases and J 2 bases; bases outside gene matches: 8. The CDR3 sequence: CASSLAASSGGQETQYF. CDR3 bases: TGCGCCAGCAGCTTGGCCGCAAGTAGCGGGGGTCAAGAGACCCAGTACTTC.

The V call is TRBV4-2, the J call TRBJ2-5; D is unclear. The assigned J gene may be wrong: the sequence end matches TRBJ2-1 better. The germline V gene encodes CDR1 LGHNA and CDR2 YNFKEQ. This CDR3 is built from 15 residues. The CDR3: CASSLSHAESDEQFF. The CDR3, as DNA: TGTGCCAGCAGCCTCTCCCACGCGGAGTCTGATGAGCAGTTCTTC.